The entry that follows covers one T cell receptor (beta chain) sequence. Its antigen is undetermined. This entry is derived from a study of T cell responses to AZD1222 COVID-19 vaccine. The assay was immunoSEQ multiplex PCR, and TCRdb's table has in-frame clones only and misses some. The table has over 65,000 clones, about 78% seen once. Study conclusions and caveats: Samples come after the peak T cell response, not at day 14.

The germline V gene encodes CDR1 SGHKS and CDR2 YYEKEE (reference sequence). The V end lost 4 bases, the J end lost 7 bases, and 8 bases lay between the germline ends. This CDR3 region has 12 residues. Sequencing used peripheral blood, obtained on day 0 of AZD1222 vaccination. The chain employs TRBV5-5 and TRBJ1-4; D ambiguous. This sequence was found in an adult in good health. The CDR3 sequence: CASSHSGEKLFF. The CDR3 coding sequence is TGTGCCAGCAGCCATTCTGGTGAAAAACTGTTTTTT.